The 24 T cell receptor beta chains reported below all come from one sample, sequenced in a study of vaccination and CD4 T cells after COVID-19. Their recognized antigens are unknown. The Oncomine TCR Beta short-read assay sequenced DNA from cultured CD4+ T cells. TCRdb re-analysed the PCR reads in MiXCR, keeping a single row per CDR3 protein. Here the sample spans about 17,000 distinct CDR3 sequences, around 40% being singletons. The treatment here: approximately nine-day PBMC culture with coronavirus spike peptide pools or control peptides (ViraFEST assay). The sequenced sample was CD4+ T cells from blood, cultured in vitro. Source of these receptors: a human donor who had recovered from COVID-19.

The chain's CDR3 is CASRGLASTDTQYF. The CDR3 bases are TGTGCCAGCAGGGGACTAGCTAGCACAGATACGCAGTATTTT. The chain carries TRBV2 and TRBJ2-3, with 9 positions matching TRBD2. CDR1 and CDR2 (germline): SNHLY, FYNNEI. J was trimmed by 0 bases and V by 6 bases; bases with no gene match: 1. This CDR3 spans 14 amino acids.

This clonotype was detected only a few times. The chain joins TRBV7-2 to TRBJ1-3, with 8 nucleotides matching TRBD1. The CDR3 has 15 amino acids. CDR1 is SGHTA, CDR2 FQGNSA, per germline. Trimming at V came to 4 bases and at J to 5 bases, leaving 7 bases not matched to a gene. The CDR3 sequence: CASSSGTGFRNTIYF. CDR3 bases: TGTGCCAGCAGCTCAGGGACAGGCTTTAGAAACACCATATATTTT.

This clonotype has only a few counts. This sequence joins TRBV20-1 and TRBJ2-5; maybe TRBD2 (6 bases). Deletions cut 0 bases from V and 3 bases from J, with 11 bases between. The CDR3 sequence is 14 residues long. Germline V gene data show CDR1 as DFQATT and CDR2 as SNEGSKA (reference sequence). The CDR3 is CSARDGGPEETQYF. Here the CDR3 DNA reads TGCAGTGCTAGAGATGGAGGGCCTGAAGAGACCCAGTACTTC.

This clonotype came up a few times. This rearrangement joins TRBV7-8 to TRBJ2-1; D not resolved. The J call may be faulty, since TRBJ2-7 better matches the DNA end. CDR3 length: 14 residues. Germline V gene data show CDR1 as SGHVS and CDR2 as FQNEAQ. Here the CDR3 reads CASSLDERSYEQYF. Here the CDR3 DNA reads TGTGCCAGCAGCTTAGATGAGAGGAGCTACGAGCAGTACTTC.

The chain joins TRBV3-1 to TRBJ1-6; D remains unclear. Trimming shortened V by 0 bases and J by 8 bases, and 14 bases separated the two germline ends. Germline-derived CDR1 and CDR2 are LGHDT and YNNKEL (reference sequence). The CDR3 covers 16 residues. The CDR3 loop is CASSQDYRRYDSPLHF. CDR3 sequence (DNA): TGTGCCAGCAGCCAAGACTATAGGAGGTATGATTCACCCCTCCACTTT.

J is TRBJ2-1 and V is TRBV29-1; D is possibly TRBD1 (5 bases). Between the trimmed V and J ends, which lost 0 bases and 15 bases, there was a span of 21 bases. The germline V gene encodes CDR1 SQVTM and CDR2 ANQGSEA. The CDR3 spans 14 residues. CDR3 coding DNA: TGCAGCGTTGAAGACCGCAGGACCAGGGAAGGTCTGTTCTTC. Protein: CSVEDRRTREGLFF.

Points on this clonotype: A junction end diverges from the germline sequence, so it may reflect a read error. J is TRBJ2-3 and V is TRBV20-1; either TRBD1 or TRBD2 may fit D (5 bases each). The germline V gene encodes CDR1 DFQATT and CDR2 SNEGSKA (reference sequence). The CDR3 loop spans 15 amino acids. The CDR3 sequence: CSAKFGASSTDTQYF. In DNA form, the CDR3 reads TGCAGTGCTAAGTTCGGGGCTTCTAGCACAGATACACAGTATTTT.

The chain combines TRBV20-1 with TRBJ2-1; D might be TRBD2 (7 bases). Germline V CDR1 and CDR2: DFQATT, SNEGSKA (reference sequence). V was shortened by 0 bases and J by 0 bases, with 12 bases between the two germline ends. The CDR3 consists of 16 residues. The CDR3 region is CSARDGRGSSYNEQFF. In DNA, the CDR3 is TGCAGTGCTAGAGATGGGAGGGGGAGCTCCTACAATGAGCAGTTCTTC.

The table lists this clonotype with a few counts. This chain connects TRBV10-3 to TRBJ1-1; D unresolved. This CDR3 comprises 15 residues. V was pared by 4 bases and J by 8 bases, with 20 bases between. Germline CDR1 reads ENHRY; CDR2 reads SYGVKD. The CDR3 is CAISAGVGADPEAFF. CDR3 in DNA: TGTGCCATCAGTGCGGGAGTGGGAGCCGATCCAGAAGCTTTCTTT.

This clonotype has only one observation. The genes are TRBV11-2 and TRBJ2-7, with 9 positions matching TRBD2. The germline V gene has CDR1 SGHAT and CDR2 FQNNGV. The CDR3 is 15 residues long. V shed 5 bases, J shed 6 bases, and the junction held 11 bases outside the gene matches. This CDR3 is CASSPAGGLVGEQYF. The CDR3 nucleotides read TGTGCCAGCAGCCCAGCGGGAGGTTTGGTCGGCGAGCAGTACTTC. Full variable domain (rest looked up from reference TRBV11-2 and TRBJ2-7): EAGVAQSPRYKIIEKRQSVAFWCNPISGHATLYWYQQILGQGPKLLIQFQNNGVVDDSQLPKDRFSAERLKGVDSTLKIQPAKLEDSAVYLCASSPAGGLVGEQYFGPGTRLTVT.

The rearrangement joins TRBV2 to TRBJ2-1, with 11 positions matching TRBD2. The trim removed 8 bases at V and 4 bases at J, leaving 10 bases unmatched. Germline CDR1 and CDR2: SNHLY and FYNNEI. The CDR3 runs to 16 residues. This CDR3 is CASFRPGTSGYNEQFF. The CDR3 region has the DNA TGTGCCAGCTTTAGACCCGGGACTAGCGGTTACAATGAGCAGTTCTTC.

V usage is TRBV2 and J usage is TRBJ2-7, with D tentatively TRBD1 (5 bases). Germline values: CDR1 SNHLY, CDR2 FYNNEI. The CDR3 consists of 15 residues. Trimming removed 5 bases at V and 2 bases at J, with 16 bases between. CDR3 amino acids: CASSFQGNMAYEQYF. The CDR3 bases are TGTGCCAGCAGTTTTCAGGGTAACATGGCCTACGAGCAGTACTTC.

This clonotype turned up a few times. The chain carries TRBV7-8 and TRBJ2-1; D is uncertain. The germline V gene encodes CDR1 SGHVS and CDR2 FQNEAQ. Trimming stripped 1 base from V and 1 base from J, with 11 bases between. The CDR3 has 16 residues. CDR3 in amino acids: CASSLGLGDSYNEQFF. In DNA, the CDR3 is TGTGCCAGCAGCTTAGGACTGGGCGATTCCTACAATGAGCAGTTCTTC.

This chain connects TRBV30 to TRBJ2-5, with TRBD1 as a possible D gene (7 bases). V was clipped by 3 bases and J by 5 bases, with 16 bases between them. The V gene's germline CDR1 is GTSNPN and CDR2 SVGIG (reference sequence). The CDR3 length is 14 residues. The CDR3, as DNA: TGTGCCTGGAGAATCTCAGGGGGGATGGAGACCCAGTACTTC. Translated, it gives CAWRISGGMETQYF.

The chain uses TRBV20-1 and TRBJ1-3; 8 bases line up with TRBD1. Looked up from germline, CDR1 is DFQATT and CDR2 is SNEGSKA (reference sequence). This CDR3 contains 19 residues. Trimming took 6 bases from V and 0 from J; bases not matched to a gene: 19. The CDR3 DNA is TGCAGTGCCGTTCCCGGACAGGGTCAACCATACCTCTCTGGAAACACCATATATTTT. Amino acids: CSAVPGQGQPYLSGNTIYF.

The J gene is TRBJ2-1, the V gene TRBV11-2; perhaps TRBD1 as D (7 bases). Germline CDR1 SGHAT, CDR2 FQNNGV. The V end was cut by 0 bases, the J end by 6 bases, with 24 bases between. This CDR3 comprises 19 residues. The CDR3 sequence is CASSLDHSRWGDSRNEQFF. The CDR3, as DNA: TGTGCCAGCAGCTTAGATCATTCTAGATGGGGGGACAGCCGCAATGAGCAGTTCTTC.

This chain links TRBV6-5 with TRBJ2-1; 7 nucleotides match TRBD1. The CDR3 has 14 residues. Germline V gene data show CDR1 as MNHEY and CDR2 as SVGAGI. V lost 6 bases and J lost 7; bases outside the gene matches: 9. CDR3 in amino acids: CASSSSRGQNEQFF. The CDR3 region has the DNA TGTGCCAGCAGCTCCTCGAGGGGACAGAATGAGCAGTTCTTC.

Note on this clonotype: A junction boundary mismatches the germline segment, possibly from a read error. This chain uses TRBV19 with TRBJ1-5; the match to TRBD1 covers 10 bases. The CDR3 is 17 amino acids. Germline V gene lookup returns CDR1 LNHDA and CDR2 SQIVND (reference sequence). CDR3 nucleotides: TGTGTCAGTAGTCACCAACCGGGGACAGGGGTTTATCAGCCCCAGCATTTT. Translation gives CVSSHQPGTGVYQPQHF.

The chain has TRBV7-9 and TRBJ1-1; D is undetermined. CDR1 SEHNR and CDR2 FQNEAQ come from the germline V gene (reference sequence). The CDR3 covers 14 residues. Trimming took off 8 bases at V and 1 base at J, with 14 bases between the two ends. The CDR3, as DNA: TGTGCCAGCTTACCGGGCCCATCGAACACTGAAGCTTTCTTT. Translating gives CASLPGPSNTEAFF. Using reference TRBV7-9 and TRBJ1-1 for the parts outside the CDR3, the full variable domain is DTGVSQNPRHKITKRGQNVTFRCDPISEHNRLYWYRQTLGQGPEFLTYFQNEAQLEKSRLLSDRFSAERPKGSFSTLEIQRTEQGDSAMYLCASLPGPSNTEAFFGQGTRLTVV.

This chain connects TRBV7-9 to TRBJ2-1; 9 nucleotides agree with TRBD2. Losses at the gene ends were 2 bases for V and 8 bases for J; bases not matched to a gene: 7. CDR1 is SEHNR and CDR2 is FQNEAQ in the germline V gene (reference sequence). This CDR3 has 15 amino acids. As DNA, the CDR3 is TGTGCCAGCAGCTTACTTGCGGGAGGGCCCTATGAGCAGTTCTTC. Translated: CASSLLAGGPYEQFF.

Only a few counts were recorded for this clonotype. The chain has TRBV2 and TRBJ2-5; possibly TRBD1 for D (5 bases). CDR1 SNHLY and CDR2 FYNNEI come from the germline V gene. V was shortened by 8 bases and J by 0 bases, with 16 bases between the two germline ends. The CDR3 has 15 residues. For the CDR3, the DNA is TGTGCCAGCTCAATAGGGGTGCAGCACCAAGAGACCCAGTACTTC. It encodes CASSIGVQHQETQYF.

This clonotype was seen more than once but under ten times. This chain joins TRBV7-8 and TRBJ1-5, with 7 bases lining up with TRBD1. Germline CDR1 SGHVS, CDR2 FQNEAQ. The length of the CDR3 is 15 residues. Trimming cost V 5 bases and J 7 bases; bases outside gene matches: 11. CDR3 sequence: CASSPRRQGSQPQHF. Written as DNA, the CDR3 is TGTGCCAGCAGCCCCCGCAGACAGGGCAGCCAGCCCCAGCATTTT.

This clonotype was seen more than once but under ten times. The gene calls are TRBV25-1 and TRBJ2-3, with 12 nucleotides matching TRBD2. Unmatched junction bases numbered 10, after V lost 10 bases and J lost 2 bases. The CDR3 is 16 residues long. Germline-derived CDR1 and CDR2 are MGHDK and SYGVNS. CDR3 amino acids: CATINGLAGTTDTQYF. CDR3 bases: TGTGCCACCATAAACGGACTAGCGGGAACCACAGATACGCAGTATTTT.

To note about this clonotype: The germline gene is not matched at one end of the junction; a read error may be the cause. V usage is TRBV15 and J usage is TRBJ1-2; TRBD1 might be the D (5 bases). Germline lookup yields CDR1 LNHNV and CDR2 YYDKDF (reference sequence). The CDR3 runs to 16 residues. The CDR3 here is CATSREGGTTNYGCTF. The CDR3, as DNA: TGTGCCACCAGCAGGGAGGGAGGGACCACCAACTATGGCTGCACCTTC.